This T cell receptor (beta chain) was found in a study of OX40 agonist ivuxolimab in advanced cancers. Trimming pared 6 bases from V and 0 bases from J, leaving 6 bases between. Germline assignment: CDR1 MNHEY and CDR2 SMNVEV (reference sequence). The length of the CDR3 is 13 residues. Profiled with immunoSEQ multiplex PCR; TCRdb holds only in-frame clones, not every one. The data contain some 52,000 clones, roughly 91% of them singletons. This specimen was CD4+ or CD8+ T cells sorted from blood, taken in a trial of the OX40 agonist ivuxolimab. The TCR comes from an adult with an advanced solid tumor such as melanoma, head and neck, liver or kidney cancer. V gene TRBV27 combines with J gene TRBJ2-1; D gene ambiguous. CDR3: CASRVSSYNEQFF. CDR3 DNA: TGTGCCAGCAGAGTTAGCTCCTACAATGAGCAGTTCTTC.